The 5 T cell receptor beta chains given below trace back to one sample, sequenced in a study of control samples from healthy donors and cancer patients. Assay used: immunoSEQ multiplex PCR; TCRdb lists only in-frame clones, some missing. The table includes about 34,000 clones, more than 85% detected once. Sequences were obtained from PBMCs. The source is a woman between 40 and 55 years old with lung cancer.

The chain is built from TRBV12-3 or TRBV12-4 and TRBJ1-4; D unresolved. The CDR3 covers 11 residues. Trimming took 4 bases from V and 4 from J, leaving 1 base between them. CDR3 sequence (DNA): TGTGCCAGCAGTTATAATGAAAAACTGTTTTTT. Its translation: CASSYNEKLFF.

This rearrangement joins TRBV7-9 to TRBJ1-3; D is undetermined. The CDR3 extends over 13 amino acids. Germline V CDR1 and CDR2: SEHNR, FQNEAQ (reference sequence). Trimming left V 1 base short and J 4 bases short, with 5 bases between. CDR3 nucleotides: TGTGCCAGCAGCTTAGTCGGGGGAAACACCATATATTTT. Its protein is CASSLVGGNTIYF.

The rearrangement links TRBV9 to TRBJ2-2, with 11 bases lining up with TRBD2. The CDR3 loop spans 14 amino acids. Germline CDR1 and CDR2: SGDLS and YYNGEE. V shed 2 bases, J shed 6 bases, and the junction held 0 bases outside the gene matches. CDR3 nucleotide sequence: TGTGCCAGCAGCGTTAGCGGGGGGGCCGGGGAGCTGTTTTTT. Its protein is CASSVSGGAGELFF.

This CDR3 reads CASSNRDDTEAFF. The CDR3 DNA reads TGTGCCAGCAGCAACAGGGATGACACTGAAGCTTTCTTT. The rearrangement joins TRBV5-4 to TRBJ1-1; D might be TRBD1 (6 bases). Trimming removed 4 bases at V and 3 bases at J, with 10 bases between. The CDR3 covers 13 residues. Germline V gives CDR1 SGHNT, CDR2 YYREEE (reference sequence).

The CDR3 spells CASSSSRDRGHYGYTF. The CDR3 DNA follows: TGTGCCAGCAGCTCCTCCCGGGACAGGGGACACTATGGCTACACCTTC. The genes are TRBV9 and TRBJ1-2, with TRBD1 identical over 10 bases. The CDR3 has 16 amino acids. V lost 4 bases and J lost 3; bases outside the gene matches: 9. In germline, CDR1 is SGDLS, CDR2 YYNGEE.